The sequence of this TCR beta chain was determined in a study of beta chain features in type 1 diabetes. In its sample, this clone was seen a few times. The CDR3 is 12 residues long. Trimming pared 5 bases from V and 6 bases from J, leaving 8 bases between. Germline-derived CDR1 and CDR2 are SEHNR and FQNEAQ (reference sequence). Expressed TCRB transcripts were sequenced because the entire RNA isolate underwent reverse transcription. TCRdb keeps only in-frame clones here, not all; method: immunoSEQ multiplex PCR. The profile shows 350,000 to 400,000 clones, about 16% of them singletons. The chain has TRBV7-9 and TRBJ2-1, with D perhaps TRBD2 (5 bases). The origin of this receptor is a woman between 18 and 30 years old in good health. What was sequenced was naive CD4+ T cells from blood. CDR3 sequence: CASSRSGNEQFF. CDR3 bases: TGTGCCAGCAGCCGAAGCGGCAATGAGCAGTTCTTC.